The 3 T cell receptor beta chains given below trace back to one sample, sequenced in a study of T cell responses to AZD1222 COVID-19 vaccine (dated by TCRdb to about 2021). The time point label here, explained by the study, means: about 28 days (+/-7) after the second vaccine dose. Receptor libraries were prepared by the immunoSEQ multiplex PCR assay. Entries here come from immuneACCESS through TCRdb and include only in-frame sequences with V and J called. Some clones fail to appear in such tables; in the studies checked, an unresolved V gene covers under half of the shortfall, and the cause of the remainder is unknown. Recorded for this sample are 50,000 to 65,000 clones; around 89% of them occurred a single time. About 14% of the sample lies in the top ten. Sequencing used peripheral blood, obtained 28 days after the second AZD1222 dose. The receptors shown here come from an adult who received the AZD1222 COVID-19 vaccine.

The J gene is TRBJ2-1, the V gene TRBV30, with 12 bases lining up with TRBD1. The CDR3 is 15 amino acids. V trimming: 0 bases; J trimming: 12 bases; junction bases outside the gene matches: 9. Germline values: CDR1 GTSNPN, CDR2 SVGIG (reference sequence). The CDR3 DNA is TGTGCCTGGAGTGTAAGGGGACAGGGGGCTCGGCGGCAGTTCTTC. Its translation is CAWSVRGQGARRQFF.

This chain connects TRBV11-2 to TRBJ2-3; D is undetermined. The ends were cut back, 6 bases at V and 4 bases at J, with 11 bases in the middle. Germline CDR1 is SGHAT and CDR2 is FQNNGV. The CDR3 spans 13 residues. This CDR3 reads CASSYGPSDTQYF. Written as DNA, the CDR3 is TGTGCCAGCAGTTACGGGCCCTCAGATACGCAGTATTTT. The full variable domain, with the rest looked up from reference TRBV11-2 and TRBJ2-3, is EAGVAQSPRYKIIEKRQSVAFWCNPISGHATLYWYQQILGQGPKLLIQFQNNGVVDDSQLPKDRFSAERLKGVDSTLKIQPAKLEDSAVYLCASSYGPSDTQYFGPGTRLTVL.

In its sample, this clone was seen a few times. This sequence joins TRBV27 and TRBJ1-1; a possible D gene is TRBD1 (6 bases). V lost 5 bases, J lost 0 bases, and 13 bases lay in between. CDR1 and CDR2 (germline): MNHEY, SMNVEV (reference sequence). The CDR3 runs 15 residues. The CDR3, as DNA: TGTGCCAGCAGTCCCTTGGGGGCAATGAACACTGAAGCTTTCTTT. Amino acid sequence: CASSPLGAMNTEAFF.